This paragraph covers one TCR beta chain sequence. The antigen is not known. From the 5' RACE reads, TCRdb lists one entry per CDR3 protein and no DNA. This sample's table has a few hundred thousand distinct CDR3 sequences. The data were taken from a study of T cells expressing NK-cell markers. Whole-study results and caveats: The leading position in the CD3+CD56-NKG2C+ fraction of a handful of donors also went to these clonotypes.

The TCR sequence derives from a man aged 18-75 years in good health. Sequenced material: blood T cells: a sorted CD56 or NKG2C T cell subset, CD4+ or CD8+ T cells, or bulk PBMC T cells (not recorded which).

The CDR3 loop reads CASSTRGGVLTGELFF. The chain couples TRBV9 to TRBJ2-2; the D call from TCRdb, TRBD1, cannot be confirmed without DNA. The CDR3 has 16 amino acids. Germline V gene lookup returns CDR1 SGDLS and CDR2 YYNGEE.